This T cell receptor (beta chain) was sequenced during a study of blood T cell repertoires in COVID-19. Study overall: Acute-phase and convalescent COVID-19 samples originated in the United States, Italy and Spain. T cells, B-cell-depleted T cells, or PBMCs provided the cDNA or gDNA that served as material.

The V end was cut by 0 bases, the J end by 0 bases, with 7 bases between. Germline lookup yields CDR1 SGDLS and CDR2 YYNGEE. This CDR3 region has 15 residues. Authors' analysis steps: Researchers report that nucleated cell counts were estimated from reference gene primer amplification. Assay used: immunoSEQ multiplex PCR; TCRdb lists only in-frame clones, some missing. The V and J calls and clone size were taken over from that table, and D and trimming were inferred from the DNA. The sample includes about 230,000 clones, roughly 84% of them seen just once. Sequencing input: peripheral blood. The gene calls are TRBV9 and TRBJ2-1; D remains unclear. The sequence derives from a man aged 40-50 years with acute or convalescent COVID-19. The DNA of the CDR3 is TGTGCCAGCAGCGTAGACGGGTTCTCCTACAATGAGCAGTTCTTC. Translating it yields CASSVDGFSYNEQFF.